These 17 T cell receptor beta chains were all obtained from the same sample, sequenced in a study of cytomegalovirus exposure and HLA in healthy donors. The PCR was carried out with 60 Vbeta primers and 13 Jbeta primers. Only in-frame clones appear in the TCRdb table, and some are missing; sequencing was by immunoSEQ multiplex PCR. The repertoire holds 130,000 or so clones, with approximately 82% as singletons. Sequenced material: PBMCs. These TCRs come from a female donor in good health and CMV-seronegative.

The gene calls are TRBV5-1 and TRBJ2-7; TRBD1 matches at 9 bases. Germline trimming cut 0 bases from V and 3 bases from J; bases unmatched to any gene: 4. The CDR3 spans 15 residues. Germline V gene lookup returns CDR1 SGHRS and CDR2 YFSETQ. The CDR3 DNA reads TGCGCCAGCAGCTTGGGAGGACAGGGGTACTACGAGCAGTACTTC. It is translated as CASSLGGQGYYEQYF.

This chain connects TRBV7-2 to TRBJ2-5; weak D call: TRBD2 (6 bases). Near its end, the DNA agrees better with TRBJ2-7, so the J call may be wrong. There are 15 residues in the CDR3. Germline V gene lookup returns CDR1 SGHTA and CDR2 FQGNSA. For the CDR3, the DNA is TGTGCCAGCAGCCCAAGCGGGTCCCCCTCCTACGAGCAGTACTTC. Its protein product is CASSPSGSPSYEQYF.

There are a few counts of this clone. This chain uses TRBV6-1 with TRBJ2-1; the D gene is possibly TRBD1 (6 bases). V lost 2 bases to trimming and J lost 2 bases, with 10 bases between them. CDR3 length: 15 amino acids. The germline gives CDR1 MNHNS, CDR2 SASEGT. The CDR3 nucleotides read TGTGCCAGCAGTGAAACCAGGGGTGCCTACAATGAGCAGTTCTTC. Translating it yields CASSETRGAYNEQFF.

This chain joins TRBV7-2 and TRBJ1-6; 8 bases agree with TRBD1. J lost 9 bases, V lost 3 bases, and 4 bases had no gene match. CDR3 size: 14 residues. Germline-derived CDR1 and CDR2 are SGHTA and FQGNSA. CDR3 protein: CASSLTGVGSPLHF. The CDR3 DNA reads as TGTGCCAGCAGCTTGACAGGGGTCGGTTCACCCCTCCACTTT.

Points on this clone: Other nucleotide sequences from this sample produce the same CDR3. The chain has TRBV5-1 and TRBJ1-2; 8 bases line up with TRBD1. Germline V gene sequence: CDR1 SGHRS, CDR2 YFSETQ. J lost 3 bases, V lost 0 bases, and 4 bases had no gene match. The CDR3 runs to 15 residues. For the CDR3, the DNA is TGCGCCAGCAGCTTGGGGGCAGGGGGCGACTATGGCTACACCTTC. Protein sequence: CASSLGAGGDYGYTF. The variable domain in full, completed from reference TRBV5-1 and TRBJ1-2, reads KAGVTQTPRYLIKTRGQQVTLSCSPISGHRSVSWYQQTPGQGLQFLFEYFSETQRNKGNFPGRFSGRQFSNSRSEMNVSTLELGDSALYLCASSLGAGGDYGYTFGSGTRLTVV.

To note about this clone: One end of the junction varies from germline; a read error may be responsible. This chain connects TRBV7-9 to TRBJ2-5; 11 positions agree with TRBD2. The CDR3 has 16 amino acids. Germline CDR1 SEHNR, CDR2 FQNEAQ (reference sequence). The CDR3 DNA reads TGTTCCAGCAGCTTTATAGCGGGAGGGCGTAAAGAGACCCAGTACTTC. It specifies CSSSFIAGGRKETQYF. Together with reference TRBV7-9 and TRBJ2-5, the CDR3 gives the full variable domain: DTGVSQNPRHKITKRGQNVTFRCDPISEHNRLYWYRQTLGQGPEFLTYFQNEAQLEKSRLLSDRFSAERPKGSFSTLEIQRTEQGDSAMYLCSSSFIAGGRKETQYFGPGTRLLVL.

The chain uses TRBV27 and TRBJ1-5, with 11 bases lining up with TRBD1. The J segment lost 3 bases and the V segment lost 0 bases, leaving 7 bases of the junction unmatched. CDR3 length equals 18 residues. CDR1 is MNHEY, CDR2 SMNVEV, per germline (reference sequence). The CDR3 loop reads CASSLSGQGARYNQPQHF. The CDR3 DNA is TGTGCCAGCAGTTTATCCGGACAGGGGGCACGTTACAATCAGCCCCAGCATTTT.

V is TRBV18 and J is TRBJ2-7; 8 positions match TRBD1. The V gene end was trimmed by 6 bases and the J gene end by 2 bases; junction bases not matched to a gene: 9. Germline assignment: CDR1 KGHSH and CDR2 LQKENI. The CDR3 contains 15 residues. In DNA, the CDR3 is TGTGCCAGCTCGCGACAGGGGCAAACGACCTACGAGCAGTACTTC. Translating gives CASSRQGQTTYEQYF.

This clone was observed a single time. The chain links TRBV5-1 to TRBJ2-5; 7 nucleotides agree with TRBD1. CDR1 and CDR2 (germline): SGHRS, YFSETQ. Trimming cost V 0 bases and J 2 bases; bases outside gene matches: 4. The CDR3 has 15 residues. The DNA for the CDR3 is TGCGCCAGCAGCTTGGGACAGGGTGGACAAGAGACCCAGTACTTC. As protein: CASSLGQGGQETQYF.

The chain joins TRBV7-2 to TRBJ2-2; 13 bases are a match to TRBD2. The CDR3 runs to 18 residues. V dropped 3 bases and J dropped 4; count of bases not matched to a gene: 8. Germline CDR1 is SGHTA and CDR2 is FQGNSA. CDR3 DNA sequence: TGTGCCAGCAGCTTGTCAACTAGCGGGAGGGCCTTCACCGGGGAGCTGTTTTTT. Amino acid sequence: CASSLSTSGRAFTGELFF.

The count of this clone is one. The CDR3 here is CASSLPVGERSEQYF. CDR3 sequence (DNA): TGTGCCAGCAGCTTGCCCGTCGGGGAGAGAAGCGAGCAGTACTTC. The rearrangement links TRBV5-4 to TRBJ2-7; D possibly corresponds to TRBD2 (5 bases). The CDR3 spans 15 residues. V was cut by 1 base and J by 6 bases, with 17 bases left in between. Germline lookup yields CDR1 SGHNT and CDR2 YYREEE (reference sequence).

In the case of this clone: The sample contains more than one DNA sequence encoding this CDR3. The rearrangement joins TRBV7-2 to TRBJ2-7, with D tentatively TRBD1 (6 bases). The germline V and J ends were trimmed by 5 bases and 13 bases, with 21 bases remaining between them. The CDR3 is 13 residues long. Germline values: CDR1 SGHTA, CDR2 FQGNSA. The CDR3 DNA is TGTGCCAGCAGCGCCAACAGCCTCCAGGGGCAATACTTC. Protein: CASSANSLQGQYF.

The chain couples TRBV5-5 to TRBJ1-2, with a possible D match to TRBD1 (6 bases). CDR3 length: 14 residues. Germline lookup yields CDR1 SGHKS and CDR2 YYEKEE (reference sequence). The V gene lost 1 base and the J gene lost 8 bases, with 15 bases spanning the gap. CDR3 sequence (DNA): TGTGCCAGCAGCTTGACAGGGTTAACGGACGGCTACACCTTC. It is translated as CASSLTGLTDGYTF.

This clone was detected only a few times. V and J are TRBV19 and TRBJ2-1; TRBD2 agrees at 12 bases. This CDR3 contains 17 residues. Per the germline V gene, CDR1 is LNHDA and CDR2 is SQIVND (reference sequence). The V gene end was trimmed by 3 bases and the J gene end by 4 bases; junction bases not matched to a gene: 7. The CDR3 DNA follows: TGTGCCAGTAGTATGCGACTAGCGGGAGCTCAGTACAATGAGCAGTTCTTC. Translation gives CASSMRLAGAQYNEQFF. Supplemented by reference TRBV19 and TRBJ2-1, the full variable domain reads DGGITQSPKYLFRKEGQNVTLSCEQNLNHDAMYWYRQDPGQGLRLIYYSQIVNDFQKGDIAEGYSVSREKKESFPLTVTSAQKNPTAFYLCASSMRLAGAQYNEQFFGPGTRLTVL.

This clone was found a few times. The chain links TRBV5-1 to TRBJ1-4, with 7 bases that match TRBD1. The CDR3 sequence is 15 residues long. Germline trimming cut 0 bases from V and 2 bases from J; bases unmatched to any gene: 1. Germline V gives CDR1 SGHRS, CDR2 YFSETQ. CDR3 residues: CASSLGDSTNEKLFF. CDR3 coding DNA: TGCGCCAGCAGCTTGGGGGACAGCACTAATGAAAAACTGTTTTTT.

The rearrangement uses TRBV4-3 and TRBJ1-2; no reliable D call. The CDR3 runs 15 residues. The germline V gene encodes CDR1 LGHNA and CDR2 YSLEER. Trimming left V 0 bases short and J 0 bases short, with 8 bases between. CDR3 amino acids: CASSQDREPNYGYTF. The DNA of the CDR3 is TGCGCCAGCAGCCAAGATAGAGAACCTAACTATGGCTACACCTTC.

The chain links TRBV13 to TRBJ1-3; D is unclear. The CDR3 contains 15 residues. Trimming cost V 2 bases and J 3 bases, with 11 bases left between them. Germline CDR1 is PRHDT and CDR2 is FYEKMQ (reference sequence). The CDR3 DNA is TGTGCCAGCAGCTTATCGGGTATTCGTGGAAACACCATATATTTT. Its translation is CASSLSGIRGNTIYF. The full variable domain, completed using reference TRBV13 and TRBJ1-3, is AAGVIQSPRHLIKEKRETATLKCYPIPRHDTVYWYQQGPGQDPQFLISFYEKMQSDKGSIPDRFSAQQFSDYHSELNMSSLELGDSALYFCASSLSGIRGNTIYFGEGSWLTVV.